The present entry profiles one TCR beta chain with its context. The method was immunoSEQ multiplex PCR; TCRdb's version includes in-frame clones alone and lacks a portion of them. The profile shows around 57,000 clones, 80% to 90% of them singletons. These data are taken from a study of OX40 agonist ivuxolimab in advanced cancers. Whole-study context: Two cutaneous melanoma patients and one hepatocellular carcinoma patient, three in all, had partial responses.

The V gene's germline CDR1 is LNHNV and CDR2 YYDKDF (reference sequence). The CDR3 has 18 amino acids. The TCR comes from an adult with an advanced solid tumor such as melanoma, head and neck, liver or kidney cancer. The specimen comprised CD4+ or CD8+ T cells sorted from blood, sampled in a trial of the OX40 agonist ivuxolimab. This chain uses TRBV15 with TRBJ2-5; 7 nucleotides align to TRBD1. The J call could be wrong; TRBJ2-7 is a better fit for the DNA end. In DNA, the CDR3 is TGTGCCACCAGCAGAGAAGTGAGACAGGGCCGTGTCTCCTACGAGCAGTACTTC. Translating gives CATSREVRQGRVSYEQYF.